Below are 24 T cell receptor beta chains sequenced from a single sample in a study of cytomegalovirus exposure and HLA in healthy donors (dated by TCRdb to the late 2010s). The library came from the immunoSEQ multiplex PCR assay. For the multiplex PCR, a mixture combining 60 forward primers for TCR Vbeta segments and 13 reverse primers for TCR Jbeta segments was used. This is the immuneACCESS table as TCRdb keeps it, with only in-frame sequences that have V and J called. A part of the clones is gone; compared with another copy, unresolved V genes explain less than half, and the rest is unexplained. The sample contains fewer than 130,000 clones, about 83% of them found a single time. About 5.2% of the sample rests with the top ten. The specimen sequenced was PBMCs. The source is a female donor in good health and CMV-seropositive.

The rearrangement links TRBV4-2 to TRBJ2-1; weak D call: TRBD2 (7 bases). Germline CDR1 is LGHNA and CDR2 is YNFKEQ. The CDR3 sequence is 16 residues long. V lost 0 bases and J 5 bases, leaving 14 bases between the germline ends. CDR3: CASSQDRGGGHNEQFF. In nucleotides, the CDR3 is TGTGCCAGCAGCCAAGATCGGGGAGGGGGACACAATGAGCAGTTCTTC.

The chain combines TRBV25-1 with TRBJ2-7; 7 positions agree with TRBD1. The trim removed 5 bases at V and 2 bases at J, leaving 6 bases unmatched. CDR1 is MGHDK and CDR2 is SYGVNS in the germline V gene. The CDR3 covers 14 residues. The CDR3, as DNA: TGTGCCAGCAGTATCGACAGGGCCCCCTACGAGCAGTACTTC. The encoded protein is CASSIDRAPYEQYF.

The chain's CDR3 is CASSLAAAAGRDGYTF. As DNA, the CDR3 is TGTGCCAGCAGCTTAGCAGCGGCGGCCGGACGGGATGGCTACACCTTC. V usage is TRBV7-9 and J usage is TRBJ1-2; no definite D call. The length of the CDR3 is 16 residues. Germline loops: CDR1 SEHNR, CDR2 FQNEAQ (reference sequence). Trimming pared 0 bases from V and 6 bases from J, leaving 17 bases between.

The chain employs TRBV6-5 and TRBJ1-1; 7 nucleotides agree with TRBD1. V shed 5 bases, J shed 6 bases, and the junction held 9 bases outside the gene matches. This CDR3 has 14 amino acids. Germline assignment: CDR1 MNHEY and CDR2 SVGAGI. The CDR3 here is CASSRFTDRAEAFF. Here the CDR3 DNA reads TGTGCCAGCAGTCGGTTTACAGACAGGGCTGAAGCTTTCTTT.

Regarding this clone: The junction and the germline gene differ at one end; a read error may be behind it. The V and J genes are TRBV7-8 and TRBJ2-5; D call uncertain. The CDR3 totals 12 residues. Germline CDR1 and CDR2: SGHVS and FQNEAQ. The CDR3 nucleotides read TGTGTCTCTGGCTCCAACCAGGAGACCCAGTACTTC. It translates to CVSGSNQETQYF.

This clone has a handful of counts. This sequence joins TRBV18 and TRBJ1-4; tentatively, D is TRBD1 (5 bases). The V gene's germline CDR1 is KGHSH and CDR2 LQKENI. The CDR3 totals 15 residues. Trimming shortened V by 1 base and J by 7 bases, and 13 bases separated the two germline ends. For the CDR3, the DNA is TGTGCCAGCTCACCACGCGACAGTGTGGGTGAAAAACTGTTTTTT. Encoded protein: CASSPRDSVGEKLFF. Supplemented by reference TRBV18 and TRBJ1-4, the full variable domain reads NAGVMQNPRHLVRRRGQEARLRCSPMKGHSHVYWYRQLPEEGLKFMVYLQKENIIDESGMPKERFSAEFPKEGPSILRIQQVVRGDSAAYFCASSPRDSVGEKLFFGSGTQLSVL.

V is TRBV4-1 and J is TRBJ1-3; D not resolved. V lost 0 bases and J 0 bases, leaving 12 bases between the germline ends. The CDR3 totals 17 residues. In germline, CDR1 is MGHRA, CDR2 YSYEKL. The CDR3 DNA sequence: TGCGCCAGCAGCCAAGAAGGCGGTTTGCCCTCTGGAAACACCATATATTTT. Its translation: CASSQEGGLPSGNTIYF.

This clone has a handful of counts. The V call is TRBV5-5, the J call TRBJ2-7; a possible D gene is TRBD1 (5 bases). This CDR3 contains 13 residues. The germline gives CDR1 SGHKS, CDR2 YYEKEE (reference sequence). V was clipped by 4 bases and J by 2 bases, with 10 bases between them. CDR3 DNA sequence: TGTGCCAGCAGCCCCCCCAGGGCCTACGAGCAGTACTTC. Its translation is CASSPPRAYEQYF.

This rearrangement joins TRBV9 to TRBJ2-5; 10 bases map to TRBD1. Germline V gene sequence: CDR1 SGDLS, CDR2 YYNGEE. The CDR3 contains 15 residues. J gave up 4 bases and V 4 bases, and 7 bases lay outside the gene matches. The CDR3 sequence: CASSLRQGARETQYF. For the CDR3, the DNA is TGTGCCAGCAGCCTCCGACAGGGGGCGAGAGAGACCCAGTACTTC.

This chain uses TRBV4-3 with TRBJ1-5; 8 nucleotides align to TRBD1. Trimming at V came to 9 bases and at J to 3 bases, leaving 16 bases not matched to a gene. From germline, CDR1 is LGHNA and CDR2 YSLEER. The CDR3 spans 17 residues. This chain's CDR3 is CARPGQAAIPSNQPQHF. The CDR3 DNA is TGCGCCAGACCGGGACAGGCGGCCATCCCATCCAATCAGCCCCAGCATTTT.

This clone was seen only a few times. The chain joins TRBV7-9 to TRBJ1-1; perhaps TRBD1 as D (6 bases). CDR1 SEHNR and CDR2 FQNEAQ come from the germline V gene (reference sequence). V lost 6 bases to trimming and J lost 4 bases, with 18 bases between them. The CDR3 runs to 15 residues. CDR3 DNA sequence: TGTGCCAGCAGATATACTACGGACAGTTCCACTGAAGCTTTCTTT. It codes for CASRYTTDSSTEAFF.

V and J are TRBV4-1 and TRBJ1-4, with 8 nucleotides matching TRBD1. Germline loops: CDR1 MGHRA, CDR2 YSYEKL. There are 16 residues in the CDR3. V gave up 0 bases and J gave up 3 bases; unmatched junction bases: 3. The chain's CDR3 is CASSQDGTGSNEKLFF. In DNA form, the CDR3 reads TGCGCCAGCAGCCAAGATGGGACAGGATCTAATGAAAAACTGTTTTTT.

This chain connects TRBV7-3 to TRBJ2-3; 14 bases map to TRBD2. The CDR3 has 19 amino acids. Germline V gene lookup returns CDR1 SGHTA and CDR2 FQGTGA. The V and J ends lost 5 bases and 3 bases, in that order; junction bases with no gene match: 13. CDR3 amino acids: CASSPKPEGLAGETDTQYF. The CDR3, as DNA: TGTGCCAGCAGCCCTAAACCCGAGGGACTAGCGGGGGAAACAGATACGCAGTATTTT. The full variable domain, with the rest looked up from reference TRBV7-3 and TRBJ2-3, is GAGVSQTPSNKVTEKGKYVELRCDPISGHTALYWYRQSLGQGPEFLIYFQGTGAADDSGLPNDRFFAVRPEGSVSTLKIQRTERGDSAVYLCASSPKPEGLAGETDTQYFGPGTRLTVL.

This clone was observed once. The chain recombines TRBV6-1 with TRBJ1-1, with TRBD1 matching 9 bases. From germline, CDR1 is MNHNS and CDR2 SASEGT. CDR3 length: 12 residues. V lost 8 bases to trimming and J lost 4 bases; unmatched junction nucleotides: 2. This CDR3 is CASGDRVTEAFF. CDR3 sequence (DNA): TGTGCCAGCGGGGACAGGGTCACTGAAGCTTTCTTT.

The CDR3 region has the DNA TGCGCCAGCAGCTTGTCGCGGGGTGATGAGACCCAGTACTTC. Translated: CASSLSRGDETQYF. The V call is TRBV5-1, the J call TRBJ2-5; weak D call: TRBD2 (6 bases). V shed 1 base and J shed 5 bases, with 12 bases lying between them. From germline, CDR1 is SGHRS and CDR2 YFSETQ. The CDR3 spans 14 residues.

In this sample, this clone turned up a few times. Other DNA sequences within the sample encode an identical CDR3. The chain is built from TRBV11-2 and TRBJ1-1; a weak D match, TRBD1 (6 bases). The CDR3 loop spans 15 amino acids. Germline loops: CDR1 SGHAT, CDR2 FQNNGV. V was cut by 1 base and J by 5 bases, with 14 bases left in between. For the CDR3, the DNA is TGTGCCAGCAGCTTAGTCAGTGGGGGCCCTACTGAAGCTTTCTTT. It encodes CASSLVSGGPTEAFF.

This clone was counted only a few times. The V and J genes are TRBV11-2 and TRBJ2-3; a weak D match, TRBD2 (6 bases). Trimming removed 6 bases from V and 7 bases from J, with 17 bases in between. CDR1 is SGHAT, CDR2 FQNNGV, per germline. This CDR3 contains 14 residues. As DNA, the CDR3 is TGTGCCAGCAGAATCCGGGGGAGTAGCTATACGCAGTATTTT. Translating it yields CASRIRGSSYTQYF.

The chain links TRBV7-3 to TRBJ2-2; D unresolved. V lost 8 bases to trimming and J lost 0 bases, with 10 bases between them. CDR1 and CDR2 (germline): SGHTA, FQGTGA. The CDR3 sequence is 14 residues long. The CDR3 spells CASSRQPNTGELFF. The CDR3, as DNA: TGTGCCAGCTCCAGGCAGCCGAACACCGGGGAGCTGTTTTTT. The full variable domain, in which reference TRBV7-3 and TRBJ2-2 provide the parts outside the CDR3, is GAGVSQTPSNKVTEKGKYVELRCDPISGHTALYWYRQSLGQGPEFLIYFQGTGAADDSGLPNDRFFAVRPEGSVSTLKIQRTERGDSAVYLCASSRQPNTGELFFGEGSRLTVL.

The CDR3, as DNA: TGTGCCAGCAGTCCCTCTAGCGGTAGCTCCTACAATGAGCAGTTCTTC. Amino acids: CASSPSSGSSYNEQFF. The V and J genes are TRBV6-4 and TRBJ2-1; TRBD2 matches 7 bases. With V trimmed by 5 bases and J by 0 bases, 7 bases remained unmatched. This CDR3 contains 16 residues. The germline gives CDR1 MRHNA, CDR2 SNTAGT.

The chain carries TRBV6-6 and TRBJ2-1; TRBD1 is a possible D gene (6 bases). V lost 0 bases to trimming and J lost 14 bases, with 14 bases between them. The CDR3 is 13 residues long. CDR1 and CDR2 (germline): MNHNY, SVGAGI (reference sequence). In nucleotides, the CDR3 is TGTGCCAGCAGTTACTCGTCTAGGGGGATTGAGTTCTTC. It codes for CASSYSSRGIEFF.

The V gene is TRBV6-4, the J gene TRBJ2-2; D not resolved. V dropped 4 bases and J dropped 2 bases, with 5 bases sitting between them. CDR3 size: 13 residues. Looked up from germline, CDR1 is MRHNA and CDR2 is SNTAGT. The CDR3 coding sequence is TGTGCCAGCAGTGCAGTTAACACCGGGGAGCTGTTTTTT. Amino acids: CASSAVNTGELFF.

V gene TRBV19 combines with J gene TRBJ1-3; D not certain. Germline lookup yields CDR1 LNHDA and CDR2 SQIVND (reference sequence). The CDR3 loop spans 13 amino acids. The ends were cut back, 7 bases at V and 0 bases at J, with 7 bases in the middle. In nucleotides, the CDR3 is TGTGCCAGTACCTCGAGCTCTGGAAACACCATATATTTT. Its protein product is CASTSSSGNTIYF.

CDR3 residues: CASSPGTLPSKEKLFF. Here the CDR3 DNA reads TGTGCCAGCAGCCCGGGGACTCTACCGTCGAAGGAAAAACTGTTTTTT. V is TRBV14 and J is TRBJ1-4; TRBD1 might be the D (5 bases). The CDR3 is 16 amino acids. Trimming took off 4 bases at V and 8 bases at J, with 20 bases between the two ends. Germline V gives CDR1 SGHDN, CDR2 FVKESK.

The chain joins TRBV5-4 to TRBJ1-1; no definite D call. Germline V gives CDR1 SGHNT, CDR2 YYREEE (reference sequence). The V gene lost 2 bases and the J gene lost 0 bases, with 11 bases spanning the gap. This CDR3 has 15 residues. The CDR3 is CASSFGQFMNTEAFF. CDR3 nucleotides: TGTGCCAGCAGCTTTGGCCAATTCATGAACACTGAAGCTTTCTTT.